The clone carrying this T cell receptor beta chain has more than one count but fewer than ten. Generated by immunoSEQ multiplex PCR, the TCRdb table keeps only in-frame clones and is missing some. The data show 35,000 to 40,000 clones, with 75% to 90% seen just once and about a third held by the top ten. This specimen belongs to a study of OX40 agonist ivuxolimab in advanced cancers. Germline CDR1 and CDR2: MNHEY and SVGAGI. The CDR3 is made up of 16 amino acids. V was clipped by 4 bases and J by 3 bases, with 18 bases between them. The clonotype originates from an adult with an advanced solid tumor such as melanoma, head and neck, liver or kidney cancer. The genes are TRBV6-5 and TRBJ1-2; D may be TRBD1 (5 bases). The sequencing used CD4+ or CD8+ T cells sorted from blood, collected in a trial of the OX40 agonist ivuxolimab. Here the CDR3 DNA reads TGTGCCAGCAGTTTAAGTCAAGGAGGGGTTTACTATGGCTACACCTTC. Its protein product is CASSLSQGGVYYGYTF.